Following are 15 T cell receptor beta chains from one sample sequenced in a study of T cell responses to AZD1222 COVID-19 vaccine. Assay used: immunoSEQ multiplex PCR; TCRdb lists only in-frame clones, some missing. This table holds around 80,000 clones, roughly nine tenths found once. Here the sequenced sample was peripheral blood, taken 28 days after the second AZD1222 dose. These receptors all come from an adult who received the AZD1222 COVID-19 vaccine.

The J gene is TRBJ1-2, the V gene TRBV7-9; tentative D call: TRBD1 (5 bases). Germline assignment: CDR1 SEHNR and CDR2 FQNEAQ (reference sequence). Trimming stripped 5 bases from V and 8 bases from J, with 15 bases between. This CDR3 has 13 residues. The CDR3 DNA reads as TGTGCCAGCAGCCTGTGGGCAGGGCGCGGCTACACCTTC. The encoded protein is CASSLWAGRGYTF.

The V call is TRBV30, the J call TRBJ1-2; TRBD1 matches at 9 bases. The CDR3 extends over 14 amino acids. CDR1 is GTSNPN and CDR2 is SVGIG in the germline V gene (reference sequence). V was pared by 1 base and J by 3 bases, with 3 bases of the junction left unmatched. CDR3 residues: CAWSAWTGDYGYTF. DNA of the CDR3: TGTGCCTGGAGTGCGTGGACAGGGGACTATGGCTACACCTTC.

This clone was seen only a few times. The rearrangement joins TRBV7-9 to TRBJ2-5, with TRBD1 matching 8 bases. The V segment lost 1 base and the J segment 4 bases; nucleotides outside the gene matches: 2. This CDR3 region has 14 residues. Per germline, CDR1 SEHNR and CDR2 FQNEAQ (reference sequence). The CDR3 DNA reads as TGTGCCAGCAGCTTAGGCAGGGGGCTAGAGACCCAGTACTTC. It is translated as CASSLGRGLETQYF.

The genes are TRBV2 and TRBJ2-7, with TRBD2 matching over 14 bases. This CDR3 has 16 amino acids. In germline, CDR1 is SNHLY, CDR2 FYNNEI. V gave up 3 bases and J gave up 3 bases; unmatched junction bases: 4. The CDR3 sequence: CASSEGLAGVGYEQYF. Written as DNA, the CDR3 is TGTGCCAGCAGTGAGGGACTAGCGGGAGTTGGCTACGAGCAGTACTTC.

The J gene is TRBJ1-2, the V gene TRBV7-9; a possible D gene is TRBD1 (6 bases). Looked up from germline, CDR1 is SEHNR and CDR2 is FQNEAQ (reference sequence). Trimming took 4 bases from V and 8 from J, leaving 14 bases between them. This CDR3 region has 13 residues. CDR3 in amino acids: CASSSAGGAGYTF. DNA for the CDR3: TGTGCCAGCAGCTCTGCTGGGGGGGCGGGCTACACCTTC.

The CDR3, as DNA: TGCAGCGCCTGGGACAGGGCCTCTGGAAACACCATATATTTT. Translation gives CSAWDRASGNTIYF. This sequence joins TRBV29-1 and TRBJ1-3, with 9 bases that match TRBD1. CDR1 and CDR2 from the germline V gene are SQVTM and ANQGSEA. The V and J ends lost 7 bases and 0 bases, in that order; junction bases with no gene match: 4. CDR3 length equals 14 residues. Full variable domain (outside the CDR3, taken from reference TRBV29-1 and TRBJ1-3): SAVISQKPSRDICQRGTSLTIQCQVDSQVTMMFWYRQQPGQSLTLIATANQGSEATYESGFVIDKFPISRPNLTFSTLTVSNMSPEDSSIYLCSAWDRASGNTIYFGEGSWLTVV.

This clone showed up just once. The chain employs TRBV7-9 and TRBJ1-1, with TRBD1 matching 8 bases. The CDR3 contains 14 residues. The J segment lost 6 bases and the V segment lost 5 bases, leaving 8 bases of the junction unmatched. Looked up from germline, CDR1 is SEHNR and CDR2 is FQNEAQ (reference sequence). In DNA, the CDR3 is TGTGCCAGCAGCCACACCTCAGGGGGCCCTGAAGCTTTCTTT. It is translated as CASSHTSGGPEAFF.

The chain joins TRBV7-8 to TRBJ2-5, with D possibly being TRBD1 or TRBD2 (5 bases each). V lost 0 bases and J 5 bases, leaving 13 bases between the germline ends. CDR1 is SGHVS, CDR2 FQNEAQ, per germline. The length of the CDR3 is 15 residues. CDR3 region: CASSLARGVGETQYF. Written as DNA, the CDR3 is TGTGCCAGCAGCTTAGCGAGGGGAGTCGGGGAGACCCAGTACTTC. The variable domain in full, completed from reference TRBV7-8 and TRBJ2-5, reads GAGVSQSPRYKVAKRGQDVALRCDPISGHVSLFWYQQALGQGPEFLTYFQNEAQLDKSGLPSDRFFAERPEGSVSTLKIQRTQQEDSAVYLCASSLARGVGETQYFGPGTRLLVL.

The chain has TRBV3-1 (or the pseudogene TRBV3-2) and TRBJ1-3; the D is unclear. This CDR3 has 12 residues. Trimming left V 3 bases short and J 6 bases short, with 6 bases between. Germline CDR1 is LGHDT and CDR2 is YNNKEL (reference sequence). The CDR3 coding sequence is TGTGCCAGCAGCCACCGCCAAAACACCATATATTTT. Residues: CASSHRQNTIYF.

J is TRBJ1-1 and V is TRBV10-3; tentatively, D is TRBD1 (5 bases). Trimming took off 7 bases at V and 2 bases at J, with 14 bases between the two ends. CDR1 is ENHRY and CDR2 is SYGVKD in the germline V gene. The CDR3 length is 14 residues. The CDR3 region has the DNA TGTGCCATCACTCCGACAGATTTCAACACTGAAGCTTTCTTT. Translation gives CAITPTDFNTEAFF.

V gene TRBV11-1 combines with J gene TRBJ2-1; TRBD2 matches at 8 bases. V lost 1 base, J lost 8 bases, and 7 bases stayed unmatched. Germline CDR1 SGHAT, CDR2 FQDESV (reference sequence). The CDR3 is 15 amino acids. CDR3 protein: CASSLVAGGPHEQFF. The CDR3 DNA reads TGTGCCAGCAGCTTAGTTGCGGGAGGCCCCCATGAGCAGTTCTTC.

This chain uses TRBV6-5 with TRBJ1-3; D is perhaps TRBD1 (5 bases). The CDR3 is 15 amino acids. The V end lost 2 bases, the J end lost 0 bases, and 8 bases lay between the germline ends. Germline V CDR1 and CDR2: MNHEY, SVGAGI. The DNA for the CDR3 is TGTGCCAGCAGTTACGGAACAGGCTCTGGAAACACCATATATTTT. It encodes CASSYGTGSGNTIYF.

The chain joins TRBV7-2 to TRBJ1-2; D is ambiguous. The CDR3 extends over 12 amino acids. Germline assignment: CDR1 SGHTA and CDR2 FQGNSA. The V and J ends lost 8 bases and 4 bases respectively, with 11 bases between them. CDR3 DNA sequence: TGTGCCAGCCGATTGGTAGCCTATGGCTACACCTTC. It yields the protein CASRLVAYGYTF. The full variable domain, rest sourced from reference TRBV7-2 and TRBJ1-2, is GAGVSQSPSNKVTEKGKDVELRCDPISGHTALYWYRQSLGQGLEFLIYFQGNSAPDKSGLPSDRFSAERTGGSVSTLTIQRTQQEDSAVYLCASRLVAYGYTFGSGTRLTVV.

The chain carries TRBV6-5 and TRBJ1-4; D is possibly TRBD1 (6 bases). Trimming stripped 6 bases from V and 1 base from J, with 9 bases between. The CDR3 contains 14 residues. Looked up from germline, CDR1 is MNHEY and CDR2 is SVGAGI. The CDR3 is CASSQGGTNEKLFF. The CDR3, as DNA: TGTGCCAGCAGCCAAGGGGGAACTAATGAAAAACTGTTTTTT.

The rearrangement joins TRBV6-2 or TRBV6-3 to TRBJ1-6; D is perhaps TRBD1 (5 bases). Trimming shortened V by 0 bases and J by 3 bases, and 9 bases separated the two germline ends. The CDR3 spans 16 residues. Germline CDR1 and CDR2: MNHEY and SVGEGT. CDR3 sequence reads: CASSYSTERYNSPLHF. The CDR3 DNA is TGTGCCAGCAGTTACTCGACAGAGCGCTATAATTCACCCCTCCACTTT.